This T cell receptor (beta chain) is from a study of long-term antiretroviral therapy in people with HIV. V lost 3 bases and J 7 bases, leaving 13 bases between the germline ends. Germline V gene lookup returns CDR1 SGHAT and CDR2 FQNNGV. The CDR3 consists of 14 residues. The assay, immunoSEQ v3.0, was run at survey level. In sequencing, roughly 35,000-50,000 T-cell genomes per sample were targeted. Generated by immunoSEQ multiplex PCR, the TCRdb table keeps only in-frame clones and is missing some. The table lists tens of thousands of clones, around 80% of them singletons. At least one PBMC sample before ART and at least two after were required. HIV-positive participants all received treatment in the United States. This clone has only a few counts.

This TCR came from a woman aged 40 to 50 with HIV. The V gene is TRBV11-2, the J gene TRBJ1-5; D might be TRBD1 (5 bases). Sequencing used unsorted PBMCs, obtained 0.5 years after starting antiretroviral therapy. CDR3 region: CASSLSGRSQPQHF. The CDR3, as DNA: TGTGCCAGCAGCTTGTCAGGGCGGTCGCAGCCCCAGCATTTT.